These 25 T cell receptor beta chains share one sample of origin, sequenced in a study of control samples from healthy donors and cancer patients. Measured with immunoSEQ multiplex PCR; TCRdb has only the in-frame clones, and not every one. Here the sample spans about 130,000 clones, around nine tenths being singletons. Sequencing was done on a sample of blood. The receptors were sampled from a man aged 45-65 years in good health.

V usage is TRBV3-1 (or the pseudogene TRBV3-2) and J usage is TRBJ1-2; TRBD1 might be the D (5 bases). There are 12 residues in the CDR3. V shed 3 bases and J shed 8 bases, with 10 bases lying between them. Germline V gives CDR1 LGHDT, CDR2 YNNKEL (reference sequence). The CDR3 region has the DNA TGTGCCAGCAGCCACCAGGGAGGCGGCTACACCTTC. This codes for CASSHQGGGYTF.

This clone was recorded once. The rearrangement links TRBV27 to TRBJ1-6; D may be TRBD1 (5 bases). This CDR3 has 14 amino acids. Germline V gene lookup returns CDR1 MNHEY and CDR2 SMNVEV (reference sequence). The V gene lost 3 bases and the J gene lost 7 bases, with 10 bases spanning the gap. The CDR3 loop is CASSLQGHNSPLHF. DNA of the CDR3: TGTGCCAGCAGTTTGCAGGGCCACAATTCACCCCTCCACTTT.

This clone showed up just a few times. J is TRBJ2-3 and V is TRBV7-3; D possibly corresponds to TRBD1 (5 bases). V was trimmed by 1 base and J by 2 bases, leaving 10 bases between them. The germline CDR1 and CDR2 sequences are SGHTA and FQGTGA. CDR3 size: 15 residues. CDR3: CASSLRGSFTDTQYF. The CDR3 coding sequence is TGTGCCAGCAGCTTAAGGGGCAGTTTCACAGATACGCAGTATTTT.

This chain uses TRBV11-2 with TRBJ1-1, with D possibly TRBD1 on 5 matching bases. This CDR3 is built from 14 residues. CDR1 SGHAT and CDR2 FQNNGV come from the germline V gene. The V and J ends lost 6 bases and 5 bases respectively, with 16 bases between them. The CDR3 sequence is CASSIGQGTTEAFF. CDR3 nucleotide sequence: TGTGCCAGCAGTATTGGCCAGGGAACAACTGAAGCTTTCTTT.

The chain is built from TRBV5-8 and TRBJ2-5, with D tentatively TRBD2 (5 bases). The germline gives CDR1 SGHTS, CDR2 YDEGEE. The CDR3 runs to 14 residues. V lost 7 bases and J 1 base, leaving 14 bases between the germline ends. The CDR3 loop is CASANLAGQETQYF. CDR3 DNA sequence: TGTGCCAGCGCTAACCTAGCCGGCCAAGAGACCCAGTACTTC.

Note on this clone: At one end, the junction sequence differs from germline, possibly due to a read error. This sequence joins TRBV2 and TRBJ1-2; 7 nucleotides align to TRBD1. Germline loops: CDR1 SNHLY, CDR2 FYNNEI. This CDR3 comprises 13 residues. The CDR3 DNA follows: TGTGCCAGCAGGGAAGGGACAGACTATGGCTACACCTTC. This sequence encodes CASREGTDYGYTF.

In nucleotides, the CDR3 is TGTGCCAGCAGCTTAAGACAGGCCCCGGAGAACATTCAGTACTTC. Translating it yields CASSLRQAPENIQYF. J is TRBJ2-4 and V is TRBV11-3; TRBD1 is a possible D gene (6 bases). Germline-derived CDR1 and CDR2 are SGHNT and YENEEA. V lost 2 bases and J lost 7, with 15 bases in between. This CDR3 region has 15 residues.

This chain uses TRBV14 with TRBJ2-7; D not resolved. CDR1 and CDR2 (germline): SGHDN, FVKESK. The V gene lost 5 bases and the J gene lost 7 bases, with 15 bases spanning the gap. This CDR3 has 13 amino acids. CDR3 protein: CASSSSLRREQYF. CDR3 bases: TGTGCCAGCAGCTCCTCTTTGAGGAGAGAGCAGTACTTC.

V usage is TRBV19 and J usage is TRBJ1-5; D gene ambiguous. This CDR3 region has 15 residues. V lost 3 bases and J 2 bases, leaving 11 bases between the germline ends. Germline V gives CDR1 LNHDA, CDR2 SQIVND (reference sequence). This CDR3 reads CASSIGGRGNQPQHF. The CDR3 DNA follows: TGTGCCAGTAGTATCGGTGGAAGGGGCAATCAGCCCCAGCATTTT.

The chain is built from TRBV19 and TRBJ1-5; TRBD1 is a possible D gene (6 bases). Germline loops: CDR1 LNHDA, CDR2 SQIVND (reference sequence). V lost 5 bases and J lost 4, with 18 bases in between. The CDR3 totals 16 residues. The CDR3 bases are TGTGCCAGTAGTGGCGTCCCCGGGACACGTAATCAGCCCCAGCATTTT. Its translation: CASSGVPGTRNQPQHF.

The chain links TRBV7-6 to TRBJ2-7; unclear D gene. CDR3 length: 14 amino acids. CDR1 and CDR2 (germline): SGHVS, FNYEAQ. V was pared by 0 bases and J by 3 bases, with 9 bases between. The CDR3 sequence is CASSLAPGFYEQYF. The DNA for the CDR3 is TGTGCCAGCAGCTTAGCTCCGGGCTTCTACGAGCAGTACTTC.

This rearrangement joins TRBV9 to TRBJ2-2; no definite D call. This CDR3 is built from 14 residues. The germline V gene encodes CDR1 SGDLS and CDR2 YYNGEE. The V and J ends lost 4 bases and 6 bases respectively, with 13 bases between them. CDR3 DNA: TGTGCCAGCAGCTACACCCTCAGGCCCGGGGAGCTGTTTTTT. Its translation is CASSYTLRPGELFF.

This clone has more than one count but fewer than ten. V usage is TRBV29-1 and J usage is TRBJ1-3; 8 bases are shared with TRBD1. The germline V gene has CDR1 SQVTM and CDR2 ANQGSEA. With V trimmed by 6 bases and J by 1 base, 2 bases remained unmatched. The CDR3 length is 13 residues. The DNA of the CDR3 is TGCAGCGTGACAGGGGAGTCTGGAAACACCATATATTTT. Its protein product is CSVTGESGNTIYF.

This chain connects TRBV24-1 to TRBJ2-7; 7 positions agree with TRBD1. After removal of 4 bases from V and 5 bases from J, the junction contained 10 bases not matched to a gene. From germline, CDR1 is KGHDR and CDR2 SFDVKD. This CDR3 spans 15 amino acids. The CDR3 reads CATSDSRRDRDEQYF. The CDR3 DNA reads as TGTGCCACCAGTGACTCTCGCCGGGACAGAGACGAGCAGTACTTC.

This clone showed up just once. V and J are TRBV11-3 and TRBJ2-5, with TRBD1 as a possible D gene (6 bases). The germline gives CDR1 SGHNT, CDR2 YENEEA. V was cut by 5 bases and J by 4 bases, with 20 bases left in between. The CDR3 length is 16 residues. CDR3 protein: CASSLNRGRRGETQYF. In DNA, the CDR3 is TGTGCCAGCAGCCTCAATCGGGGTCGCAGGGGAGAGACCCAGTACTTC.

The CDR3 nucleotides read TGTGCCAGCAGCCAAGACGAATTTACAGGCTCCTACGAGCAGTACTTC. This gives the protein CASSQDEFTGSYEQYF. The chain combines TRBV14 with TRBJ2-7; a weak D match, TRBD1 (5 bases). The CDR3 length is 16 residues. The V gene's germline CDR1 is SGHDN and CDR2 FVKESK. Trimming cost V 0 bases and J 0 bases, with 12 bases left between them.

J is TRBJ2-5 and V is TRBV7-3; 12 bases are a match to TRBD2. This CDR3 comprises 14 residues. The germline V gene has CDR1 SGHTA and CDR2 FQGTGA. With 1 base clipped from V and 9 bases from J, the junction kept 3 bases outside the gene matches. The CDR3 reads CASSLSPSGGAQYF. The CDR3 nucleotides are TGTGCCAGCAGCTTAAGCCCTAGCGGGGGGGCCCAGTACTTC.

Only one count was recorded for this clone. The CDR3, as DNA: TGTGCCATCAGTCCCACCAATCAGCCCCAGCATTTT. Protein sequence: CAISPTNQPQHF. The rearrangement uses TRBV10-3 and TRBJ1-5, with no clear D. V was clipped by 5 bases and J by 3 bases, with 5 bases between them. Germline assignment: CDR1 ENHRY and CDR2 SYGVKD. The CDR3 loop spans 12 amino acids.

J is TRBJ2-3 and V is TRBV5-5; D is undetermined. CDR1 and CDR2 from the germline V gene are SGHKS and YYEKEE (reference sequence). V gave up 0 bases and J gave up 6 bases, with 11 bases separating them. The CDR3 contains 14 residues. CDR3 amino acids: CASSLVVSSDTQYF. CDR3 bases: TGTGCCAGCAGCTTGGTTGTTTCGTCTGATACGCAGTATTTT.

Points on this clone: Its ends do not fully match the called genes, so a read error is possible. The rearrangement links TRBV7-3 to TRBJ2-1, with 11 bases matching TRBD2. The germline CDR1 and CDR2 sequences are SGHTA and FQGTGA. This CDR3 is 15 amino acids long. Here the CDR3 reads CASSLTSGGLNEQFF. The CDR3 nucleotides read TGTGCCAGCAGCCTAACTAGCGGGGGTTTGAATGAGCAGTTCTTC.

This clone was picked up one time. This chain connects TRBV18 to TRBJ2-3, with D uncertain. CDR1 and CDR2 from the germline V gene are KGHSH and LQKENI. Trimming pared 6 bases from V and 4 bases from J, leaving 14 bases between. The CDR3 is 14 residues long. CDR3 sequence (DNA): TGTGCCAGCTCCCCCCCAAGGCCCTCAGATACGCAGTATTTT. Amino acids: CASSPPRPSDTQYF.

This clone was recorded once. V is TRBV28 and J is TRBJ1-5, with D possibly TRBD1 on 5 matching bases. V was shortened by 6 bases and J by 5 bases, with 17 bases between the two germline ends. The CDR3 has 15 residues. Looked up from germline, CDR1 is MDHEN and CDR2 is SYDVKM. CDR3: CASRTARDDHQPQHF. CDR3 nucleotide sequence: TGTGCCAGCAGGACAGCCCGGGACGACCATCAGCCCCAGCATTTT. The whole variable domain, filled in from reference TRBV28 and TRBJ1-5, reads DVKVTQSSRYLVKRTGEKVFLECVQDMDHENMFWYRQDPGLGLRLIYFSYDVKMKEKGDIPEGYSVSREKKERFSLILESASTNQTSMYLCASRTARDDHQPQHFGDGTRLSIL.

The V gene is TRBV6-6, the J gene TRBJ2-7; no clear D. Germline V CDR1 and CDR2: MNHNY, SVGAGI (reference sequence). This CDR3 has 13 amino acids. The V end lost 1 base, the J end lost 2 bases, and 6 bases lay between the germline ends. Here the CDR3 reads CASSYYHPYEQYF. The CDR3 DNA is TGTGCCAGCAGTTACTACCATCCCTACGAGCAGTACTTC.

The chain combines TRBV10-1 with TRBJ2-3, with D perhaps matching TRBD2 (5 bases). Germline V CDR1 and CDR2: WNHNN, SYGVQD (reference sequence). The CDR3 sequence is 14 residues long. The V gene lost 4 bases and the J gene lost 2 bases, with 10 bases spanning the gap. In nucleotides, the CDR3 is TGCGCCAGCAGTGCGAAGCGGCTCACAGATACGCAGTATTTT. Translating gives CASSAKRLTDTQYF.

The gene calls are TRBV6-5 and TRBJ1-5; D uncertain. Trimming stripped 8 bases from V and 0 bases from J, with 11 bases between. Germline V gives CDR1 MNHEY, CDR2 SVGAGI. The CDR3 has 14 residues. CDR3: CASAPLGSNQPQHF. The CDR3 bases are TGTGCCAGCGCCCCACTGGGTAGCAATCAGCCCCAGCATTTT.